This T cell receptor beta chain was identified during a study of beta chain features in type 1 diabetes. Study-level information: Cells sorted and examined across all samples totaled approximately 100,000,000.

Germline CDR1 and CDR2: SNHLY and FYNNEI. V lost 4 bases, J lost 6 bases, and 7 bases lay in between. This CDR3 has 11 amino acids. cDNA synthesis used the whole RNA isolate, giving expressed TCRB sequences. The study obtained an average of roughly 1 million reads from stem cell-like memory T cell samples. Sequencing was performed with immunoSEQ multiplex PCR; in TCRdb, only in-frame clones are kept and a portion is missing. The sample holds tens of thousands of clones, roughly a third seen once. Purities over 98% were achieved in all sorted populations. This clone was seen just once. The clonotype was recovered from a woman under 30 in good health. The sequenced material came from stem cell memory CD4+ T cells from blood. J is TRBJ2-7 and V is TRBV2; D is possibly TRBD2 (5 bases). DNA of the CDR3: TGTGCCAGCAGTGCGGGGATCGAGCAGTACTTC. Amino acid sequence: CASSAGIEQYF.